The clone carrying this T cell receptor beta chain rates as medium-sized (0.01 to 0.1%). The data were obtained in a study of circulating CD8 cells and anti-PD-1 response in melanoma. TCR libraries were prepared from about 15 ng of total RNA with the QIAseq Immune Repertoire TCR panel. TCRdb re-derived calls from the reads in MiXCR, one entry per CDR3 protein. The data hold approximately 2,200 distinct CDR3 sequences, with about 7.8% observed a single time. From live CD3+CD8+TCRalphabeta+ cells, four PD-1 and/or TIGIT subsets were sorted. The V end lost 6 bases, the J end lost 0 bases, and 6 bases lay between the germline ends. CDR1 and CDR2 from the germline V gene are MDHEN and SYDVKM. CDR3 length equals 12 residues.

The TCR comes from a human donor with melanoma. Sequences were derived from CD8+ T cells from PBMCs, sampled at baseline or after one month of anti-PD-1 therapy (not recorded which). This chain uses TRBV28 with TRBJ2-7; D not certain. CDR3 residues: CASRESSYEQYF. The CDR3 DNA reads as TGTGCCAGCAGGGAGAGCTCCTACGAGCAGTACTTC.